The 2 T cell receptor beta chains below come from one sample, sequenced in a study of technical replicates of blood from a few donors. The table came from immunoSEQ multiplex PCR; TCRdb's copy has only in-frame clones and leaves some out. The sample has 95,000 to 100,000 clones; nearly 96% are singletons. The sample was T cells isolated from PBMCs. Receptors originate from a human donor in good health.

The CDR3 coding sequence is TGTGCCAGCAGCGACAGGTCTCTCACTGAAGCTTTCTTT. It yields the protein CASSDRSLTEAFF. The chain joins TRBV11-2 to TRBJ1-1; D may be TRBD1 (6 bases). From germline, CDR1 is SGHAT and CDR2 FQNNGV. V lost 5 bases, J lost 4 bases, and 11 bases lay in between. There are 13 residues in the CDR3.

The chain joins TRBV11-2 to TRBJ2-3, with 8 bases aligning to TRBD2. CDR3 length: 16 residues. Per germline, CDR1 SGHAT and CDR2 FQNNGV. V gave up 5 bases and J gave up 7 bases; unmatched junction bases: 14. The CDR3 protein is CASSGQTSVGTHTQYF. CDR3 DNA: TGTGCCAGCAGCGGGCAGACTAGCGTGGGAACTCATACGCAGTATTTT.